Presented here are 9 T cell receptor beta chains from one specimen sequenced in a study of identifying expanded T cells in peripheral blood. The data were produced by immunoSEQ multiplex PCR, yet TCRdb's version contains in-frame clones alone and is incomplete. The sample consists of 100,000 or so clones, approximately 90% of them appearing once. What was sequenced was blood. These receptors all stem from a person aged 18 to 75 in good health.

The sample holds one count of this clone. The chain joins TRBV2 to TRBJ2-1; D possibly matches TRBD1 or TRBD2 (5 bases each). Germline V gene lookup returns CDR1 SNHLY and CDR2 FYNNEI. Trimming pared 0 bases from V and 4 bases from J, leaving 13 bases between. The CDR3 is made up of 16 amino acids. CDR3 in DNA: TGTGCCAGCAGTGAAGCGGCAACGGGACCGTACAATGAGCAGTTCTTC. It specifies CASSEAATGPYNEQFF. The entire variable domain, with the rest obtained from reference TRBV2 and TRBJ2-1, is as follows: EPEVTQTPSHQVTQMGQEVILRCVPISNHLYFYWYRQILGQKVEFLVSFYNNEISEKSEIFDDQFSVERPDGSNFTLKIRSTKLEDSAMYFCASSEAATGPYNEQFFGPGTRLTVL.

This clone was observed once. The V and J genes are TRBV28 and TRBJ1-5; D possibly corresponds to TRBD1 (6 bases). Trimming took 5 bases from V and 7 from J, leaving 24 bases between them. CDR3 length: 17 amino acids. Per germline, CDR1 MDHEN and CDR2 SYDVKM. This chain's CDR3 is CASSPLYGDKGGQPQHF. The DNA of the CDR3 is TGTGCCAGCAGTCCCCTTTATGGGGACAAGGGGGGCCAGCCCCAGCATTTT. The full variable domain, rest sourced from reference TRBV28 and TRBJ1-5, is DVKVTQSSRYLVKRTGEKVFLECVQDMDHENMFWYRQDPGLGLRLIYFSYDVKMKEKGDIPEGYSVSREKKERFSLILESASTNQTSMYLCASSPLYGDKGGQPQHFGDGTRLSIL.

The rearrangement joins TRBV19 to TRBJ2-1; D is unresolved. Germline assignment: CDR1 LNHDA and CDR2 SQIVND (reference sequence). The CDR3 is made up of 15 amino acids. V lost 1 base and J 2 bases, leaving 9 bases between the germline ends. CDR3 nucleotides: TGTGCCAGTAGTATAGGGGGTCTCACCTACAATGAGCAGTTCTTC. The encoded protein is CASSIGGLTYNEQFF.

This chain joins TRBV7-9 and TRBJ2-5; D uncertain. The better agreement between TRBJ2-7 and the DNA end casts doubt on the J call. The CDR3 sequence is 12 residues long. Germline CDR1 is SEHNR and CDR2 is FQNEAQ (reference sequence). The CDR3 sequence: CASSLVSNEQYF. The CDR3 region has the DNA TGTGCCAGCAGCTTAGTGTCCAACGAGCAGTACTTC.

In regard to this clone: The junction does not match germline at one end; this may be a read error. The CDR3 here is CASSLAHGDEQYF. The CDR3 coding sequence is TGTGCCAGCAGCCTAGCGCATGGGGACGAGCAGTACTTC. The chain recombines TRBV7-2 with TRBJ2-7; D may be TRBD2 (6 bases). In germline, CDR1 is SGHTA, CDR2 FQGNSA. This CDR3 has 13 amino acids.

The J gene is TRBJ1-2, the V gene TRBV4-1, with unresolved D. Per germline, CDR1 MGHRA and CDR2 YSYEKL. CDR3 size: 17 residues. Between the trimmed V and J ends, which lost 1 base and 1 base, there was a span of 16 bases. In nucleotides, the CDR3 is TGCGCCAGCAGCCAAGGCGGTCATTGGAGCGATAACTATGGCTACACCTTC. As protein: CASSQGGHWSDNYGYTF.

Points on this clone: Other DNA variants within this sample encode the same CDR3. The chain couples TRBV7-2 to TRBJ2-1; 9 positions match TRBD2. This CDR3 region has 14 residues. Germline CDR1 reads SGHTA; CDR2 reads FQGNSA. The V segment lost 1 base and the J segment 10 bases; nucleotides outside the gene matches: 5. CDR3 nucleotide sequence: TGTGCCAGCAGCTTAGGCGGGGGGGATTACGAGCAGTTCTTC. Its translation: CASSLGGGDYEQFF.

In this sample, this clone turned up a few times. V and J are TRBV27 and TRBJ1-5; D is uncertain. Germline lookup yields CDR1 MNHEY and CDR2 SMNVEV (reference sequence). The V end was cut by 2 bases, the J end by 0 bases, with 8 bases between. This CDR3 spans 15 amino acids. The DNA for the CDR3 is TGTGCCAGCAGTTTAGAGGGATATAGCAATCAGCCCCAGCATTTT. It encodes CASSLEGYSNQPQHF.

The CDR3 sequence is CASSMTGPEAQYF. The CDR3 nucleotides are TGCGCCAGCAGCATGACAGGTCCGGAGGCACAGTACTTC. The J gene is TRBJ2-7, the V gene TRBV5-1; possibly TRBD1 for D (6 bases). V was clipped by 4 bases and J by 10 bases, with 18 bases between them. Germline V lookup: CDR1 SGHRS, CDR2 YFSETQ. The CDR3 runs 13 residues.